A single sample is the source of the 21 T cell receptor beta chains below, sequenced in a study of blood T cell repertoires in COVID-19. Profiling relied on immunoSEQ multiplex PCR, and the TCRdb table lists in-frame clones only, not all of them. The sample contains under 95,000 clones, 80% to 90% of which appear only once. The specimen was peripheral blood. The source of these receptors is a woman of 80 years or more with acute or convalescent COVID-19.

This clone was detected once. The chain couples TRBV9 to TRBJ1-6, with a tentative D call TRBD1 (5 bases). CDR3 length: 17 amino acids. From germline, CDR1 is SGDLS and CDR2 YYNGEE. Trimming left V 0 bases short and J 1 base short, with 11 bases between. The CDR3 nucleotides read TGTGCCAGCAGCGTAGTAACGGGGGGATCCTATAATTCACCCCTCCACTTT. It is translated as CASSVVTGGSYNSPLHF.

The table lists this clone with a count of one. This rearrangement joins TRBV7-9 to TRBJ2-2; tentative D call: TRBD2 (6 bases). The CDR3 runs to 14 residues. CDR1 SEHNR and CDR2 FQNEAQ come from the germline V gene (reference sequence). Trimming left V 3 bases short and J 6 bases short, with 11 bases between. The CDR3 nucleotides are TGTGCCAGCAGCTTCGGGAGTACTCCCGGGGAGCTGTTTTTT. This encodes CASSFGSTPGELFF.

This clone occurred once. The chain joins TRBV27 to TRBJ2-3, with 10 nucleotides matching TRBD2. V lost 5 bases and J lost 3; bases outside the gene matches: 5. This CDR3 is built from 15 residues. Germline V gene lookup returns CDR1 MNHEY and CDR2 SMNVEV (reference sequence). This CDR3 is CASSPQRGGTDTQYF. CDR3 in DNA: TGTGCCAGCAGTCCTCAGCGGGGGGGAACAGATACGCAGTATTTT.

This chain links TRBV7-9 with TRBJ1-5, with TRBD1 as a possible D gene (6 bases). The CDR3 sequence is 14 residues long. Trimming removed 5 bases at V and 6 bases at J, with 14 bases between. Germline loops: CDR1 SEHNR, CDR2 FQNEAQ (reference sequence). The CDR3 DNA is TGTGCCAGCAGCCCTCACAGGGAGGGTCAGCCCCAGCATTTT. It translates to CASSPHREGQPQHF.

The chain links TRBV5-1 to TRBJ2-5; 11 bases are a match to TRBD2. This CDR3 spans 15 amino acids. After removal of 3 bases from V and 5 bases from J, the junction contained 6 bases not matched to a gene. The germline CDR1 and CDR2 sequences are SGHRS and YFSETQ. The DNA of the CDR3 is TGCGCCAGCAGCTCCAAACTAGCGGGGGTGGAGACCCAGTACTTC. Protein: CASSSKLAGVETQYF.

V usage is TRBV27 and J usage is TRBJ2-1; 9 bases are shared with TRBD1. J gave up 7 bases and V 6 bases, and 10 bases lay outside the gene matches. Germline CDR1 is MNHEY and CDR2 is SMNVEV (reference sequence). The CDR3 totals 15 residues. The CDR3 DNA reads as TGTGCCAGCAGCCCGGGACAGGGCATGGAGAATGAGCAGTTCTTC. Protein sequence: CASSPGQGMENEQFF.

The chain employs TRBV6-6 and TRBJ1-1; tentative D call: TRBD1 (5 bases). Germline lookup yields CDR1 MNHNY and CDR2 SVGAGI (reference sequence). This CDR3 is 13 amino acids long. V lost 2 bases and J 6 bases, leaving 10 bases between the germline ends. The CDR3 here is CASSYPGGSEAFF. The CDR3 DNA is TGTGCCAGCAGTTACCCCGGGGGGTCTGAAGCTTTCTTT.

CDR3: CASSRGTSGQETQYF. Written as DNA, the CDR3 is TGTGCCAGCAGCCGGGGGACTAGCGGTCAAGAGACCCAGTACTTC. The chain links TRBV5-8 to TRBJ2-5, with 11 bases fitting TRBD2. Germline V gives CDR1 SGHTS, CDR2 YDEGEE. J was trimmed by 2 bases and V by 4 bases; bases with no gene match: 4. The CDR3 loop spans 15 amino acids. The full variable domain, completed using reference TRBV5-8 and TRBJ2-5, is EAGVTQSPTHLIKTRGQQATLRCSPISGHTSVYWYQQALGLGLQFLLWYDEGEERNRGNFPPRFSGRQFPNYSSELNVNALELEDSALYLCASSRGTSGQETQYFGPGTRLLVL.

The chain has TRBV3-1 (or the pseudogene TRBV3-2) and TRBJ1-2; 7 bases are a match to TRBD1. Germline V gene data show CDR1 as LGHDT and CDR2 as YNNKEL (reference sequence). V lost 2 bases, J lost 8 bases, and 2 bases stayed unmatched. The CDR3 extends over 12 amino acids. As DNA, the CDR3 is TGTGCCAGCAGCCAAACAGGGGTGGGCTACACCTTC. This translates into CASSQTGVGYTF.

The chain combines TRBV24-1 with TRBJ2-3, with TRBD1 as a possible D gene (6 bases). Trimming cost V 0 bases and J 2 bases, with 8 bases left between them. CDR1 is KGHDR and CDR2 is SFDVKD in the germline V gene. The CDR3 length is 15 residues. In DNA, the CDR3 is TGTGCCACCAGTGATTTGGGACAGAACACAGATACGCAGTATTTT. As protein: CATSDLGQNTDTQYF.

Comments on this clone: A read error may produce the germline difference seen at one junction end. CDR3 amino acids: CATSRDPGLAQNIQYF. Here the CDR3 DNA reads TGTGCCACCAGCAGAGACCCCGGACTAGCGCAAAACATTCAGTACTTT. The chain has TRBV15 and TRBJ2-4; 9 bases line up with TRBD2. Germline V lookup: CDR1 LNHNV, CDR2 YYDKDF (reference sequence). The CDR3 has 16 residues. The full variable domain, its missing parts supplied by reference TRBV15 and TRBJ2-4, is DAMVIQNPRYQVTQFGKPVTLSCSQTLNHNVMYWYQQKSSQAPKLLFHYYDKDFNNEADTPDNFQSRRPNTSFCFLDIRSPGLGDTAMYLCATSRDPGLAQNIQYFGAGTRLSVL.

This clone appeared a few times. The chain combines TRBV27 with TRBJ2-7; D is unresolved. The CDR3 loop spans 12 amino acids. Germline CDR1 is MNHEY and CDR2 is SMNVEV (reference sequence). Deletions cut 5 bases from V and 6 bases from J, with 11 bases between. The CDR3 sequence is CASSMTEREQYF. For the CDR3, the DNA is TGTGCCAGCAGTATGACTGAGCGCGAGCAGTACTTC.

The chain uses TRBV12-3 or TRBV12-4 and TRBJ1-1; possibly TRBD1 for D (5 bases). The CDR3 extends over 11 amino acids. V dropped 3 bases and J dropped 11 bases, with 10 bases sitting between them. The CDR3 sequence is CASSLGGDAFF. The CDR3 DNA reads TGTGCCAGCAGTTTGGGGGGGGATGCTTTCTTT.

The chain links TRBV12-5 to TRBJ2-5; D possibly corresponds to TRBD2 (5 bases). This CDR3 has 14 amino acids. The germline V and J ends were trimmed by 7 bases and 3 bases, with 15 bases remaining between them. Looked up from germline, CDR1 is LGHNT and CDR2 is FRNRAP. The CDR3 nucleotides read TGTGCTAGTGTGTCTCGGGGTCCAGAAGAGACCCAGTACTTC. Protein: CASVSRGPEETQYF.

The V gene is TRBV23-1, the J gene TRBJ1-5; TRBD1 is a possible D gene (5 bases). TRBV23-1 is classed as an ORF, of uncertain function. V was shortened by 10 bases and J by 1 base, with 8 bases between the two germline ends. This CDR3 comprises 12 residues. For the CDR3, the DNA is TGCGCCAATCGACAGAGCAATCAGCCCCAGCATTTT. This gives the protein CANRQSNQPQHF.

The J gene is TRBJ2-1, the V gene TRBV28, with D perhaps matching TRBD2 (7 bases). The CDR3 runs to 15 residues. V was cut by 6 bases and J by 5 bases, with 17 bases left in between. The germline V gene has CDR1 MDHEN and CDR2 SYDVKM. The CDR3 coding sequence is TGTGCCAGCAGACTTTGGGGGGGCGGGAACAATGAGCAGTTCTTC. This sequence encodes CASRLWGGGNNEQFF.

The rearrangement uses TRBV19 and TRBJ1-5; 8 bases align to TRBD1. Looked up from germline, CDR1 is LNHDA and CDR2 is SQIVND (reference sequence). The CDR3 is 18 residues long. J was trimmed by 6 bases and V by 5 bases; bases with no gene match: 18. DNA of the CDR3: TGTGCCAGTAGTTCCAGAGGGGGACAGGCCGCAAACCTTCAGCCCCAGCATTTT. Translated: CASSSRGGQAANLQPQHF. Complete variable domain (other parts from reference TRBV19 and TRBJ1-5): DGGITQSPKYLFRKEGQNVTLSCEQNLNHDAMYWYRQDPGQGLRLIYYSQIVNDFQKGDIAEGYSVSREKKESFPLTVTSAQKNPTAFYLCASSSRGGQAANLQPQHFGDGTRLSIL.

The chain combines TRBV19 with TRBJ2-3; D may be TRBD1 (8 bases). CDR3 size: 17 residues. CDR1 and CDR2 from the germline V gene are LNHDA and SQIVND (reference sequence). V lost 1 base and J lost 1, with 15 bases in between. CDR3 protein: CASSIGTGRARTDTQYF. The CDR3 DNA follows: TGTGCCAGTAGTATAGGGACAGGGAGGGCCCGCACAGATACGCAGTATTTT.

The V gene is TRBV4-2, the J gene TRBJ1-5, with D possibly being TRBD1 (6 bases). The germline CDR1 and CDR2 sequences are LGHNA and YNFKEQ. The CDR3 covers 16 residues. V lost 2 bases and J 2 bases, leaving 13 bases between the germline ends. The CDR3 sequence is CASSQTGLEGNQPQHF. The CDR3 bases are TGTGCCAGCAGCCAAACAGGGTTAGAAGGCAATCAGCCCCAGCATTTT.

The sample holds one count of this clone. The chain is built from TRBV19 and TRBJ1-2, with TRBD1 matching 7 bases. This CDR3 is built from 14 residues. From germline, CDR1 is LNHDA and CDR2 SQIVND (reference sequence). Losses at the gene ends were 5 bases for V and 2 bases for J; bases not matched to a gene: 5. CDR3 in DNA: TGTGCCAGTAGTCCGACAGGGATGAACTATGGCTACACCTTC. Translation: CASSPTGMNYGYTF. The full variable domain, its missing parts supplied by reference TRBV19 and TRBJ1-2, is DGGITQSPKYLFRKEGQNVTLSCEQNLNHDAMYWYRQDPGQGLRLIYYSQIVNDFQKGDIAEGYSVSREKKESFPLTVTSAQKNPTAFYLCASSPTGMNYGYTFGSGTRLTVV.

The chain employs TRBV4-1 and TRBJ2-2; tentatively, D is TRBD1 (6 bases). Trimming cost V 1 base and J 4 bases, with 7 bases left between them. This CDR3 is built from 14 residues. Germline V gene lookup returns CDR1 MGHRA and CDR2 YSYEKL. Written as DNA, the CDR3 is TGCGCCAGCAGCCAAGTAGGGGGCACCGGGGAGCTGTTTTTT. This sequence encodes CASSQVGGTGELFF.